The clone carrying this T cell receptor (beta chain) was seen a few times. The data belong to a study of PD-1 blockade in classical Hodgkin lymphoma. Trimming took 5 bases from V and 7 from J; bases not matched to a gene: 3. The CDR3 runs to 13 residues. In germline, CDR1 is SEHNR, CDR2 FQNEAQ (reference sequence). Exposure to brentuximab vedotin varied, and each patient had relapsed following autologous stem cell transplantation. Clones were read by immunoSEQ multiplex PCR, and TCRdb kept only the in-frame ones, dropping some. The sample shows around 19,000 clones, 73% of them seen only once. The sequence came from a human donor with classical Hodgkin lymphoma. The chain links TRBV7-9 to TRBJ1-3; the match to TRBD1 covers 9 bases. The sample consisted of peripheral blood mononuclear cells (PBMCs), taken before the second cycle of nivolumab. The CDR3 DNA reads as TGTGCCAGCAGCGGGACAGGGAGCAACACCATATATTTT. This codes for CASSGTGSNTIYF.